This TCR beta chain was retrieved from a study of blood T cell repertoires in COVID-19. The wider study: Spain, Italy and the United States supplied samples that represented acute and convalescent COVID-19.

The CDR3 totals 18 residues. Germline-derived CDR1 and CDR2 are LGHDT and YNNKEL (reference sequence). Unmatched junction bases numbered 11, after V lost 1 base and J lost 0 bases. Authors' analysis steps: Reference gene primer amplification gave estimated nucleated cell counts. Measured with immunoSEQ multiplex PCR; TCRdb has only the in-frame clones, and not every one. Clone size and the V and J calls come from that table; the DNA yielded D and trimming. The profile shows over 95,000 clones, 85% to 90% of them singletons. During active infection, Seattle patients enrolled and were then monitored through disease.

Sequencing used peripheral blood. The chain recombines TRBV3-1 (or the pseudogene TRBV3-2) with TRBJ2-5; 7 bases are a match to TRBD2. This sequence was found in a woman aged 60-75 years with COVID-19, enrolled during active disease. The CDR3 DNA is TGTGCCAGCAGCCAAGGAGGGAGGGCCTCTCTGTACCAAGAGACCCAGTACTTC. Its protein product is CASSQGGRASLYQETQYF.